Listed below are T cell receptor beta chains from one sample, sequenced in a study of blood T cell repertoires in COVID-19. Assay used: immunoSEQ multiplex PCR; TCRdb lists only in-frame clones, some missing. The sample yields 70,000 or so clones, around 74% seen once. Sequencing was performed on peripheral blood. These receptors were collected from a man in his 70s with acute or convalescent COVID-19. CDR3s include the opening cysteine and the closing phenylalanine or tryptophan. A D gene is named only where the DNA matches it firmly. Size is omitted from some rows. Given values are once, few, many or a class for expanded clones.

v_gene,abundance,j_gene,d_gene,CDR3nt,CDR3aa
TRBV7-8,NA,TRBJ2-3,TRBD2,TGTGCCAGCAGCTGGCAGCGGGGGCCTAGCACAGATACGCAGTATTTT,CASSWQRGPSTDTQYF
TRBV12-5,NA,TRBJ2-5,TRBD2,TGTGCTAGTGGTTCCTTCGGGGGTAGCGGGACCCAAGAGACCCAGTACTTC,CASGSFGGSGTQETQYF
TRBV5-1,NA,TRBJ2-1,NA,TGCGCCAGCAGCATTCCCCCAGGGCGTGGGAACAATGAGCAGTTCTTC,CASSIPPGRGNNEQFF
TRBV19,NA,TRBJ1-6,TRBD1,TGTGCCAGTGGGACAGGGGCGGCGGCTAATTCACCCCTCCACTTT,CASGTGAAANSPLHF
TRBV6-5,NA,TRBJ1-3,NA,TGTGCCAGCAGTTTTACGACAGTACAGTCTGGAAACACCATATATTTT,CASSFTTVQSGNTIYF
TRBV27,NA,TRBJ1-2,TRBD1,TGTGCCAGCAGTTTGGGGACAGGGGCGGATGGCTACACCTTC,CASSLGTGADGYTF
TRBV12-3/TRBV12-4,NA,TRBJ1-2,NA,TGTGCCAGCAGTTTTACTGGGGGCGGCTACACCTTC,CASSFTGGGYTF
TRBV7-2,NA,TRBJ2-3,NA,TGTGCCAGCAGCTTGGGGCTTTCCGAAGTCGGTACGCAGTATTTT,CASSLGLSEVGTQYF
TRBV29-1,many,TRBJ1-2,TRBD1,TGCAGCGTTTTATATGGACAGGGGAGATATGGCTACACCTTC,CSVLYGQGRYGYTF
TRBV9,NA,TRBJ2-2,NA,TGTGCCAGCAGCCCCCAGATAACCGGGGAGCTGTTTTTT,CASSPQITGELFF
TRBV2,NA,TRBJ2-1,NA,TGTGCCAGCAGTGAAGCAGGCAGACTAGTTCACGGTAATGAGCAGTTCTTC,CASSEAGRLVHGNEQFF
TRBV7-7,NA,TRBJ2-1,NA,TGTGCTAGCAGCTTAGGTCCGGGTTCGGGTGAGCAGTTCTTC,CASSLGPGSGEQFF
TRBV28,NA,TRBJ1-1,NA,TGTGCCAGCAGTTTGAGTCAGGGCACTGAAGCTTTCTTT,CASSLSQGTEAFF
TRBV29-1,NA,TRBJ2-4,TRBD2,TGCAGCGTTGATAGCGGGAGCTTAGCCAAAAACATTCAGTACTTC,CSVDSGSLAKNIQYF
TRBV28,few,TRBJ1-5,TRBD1,TGTGCCAGCAGTCTCCAGACAGGGGGCAATCAGCCCCAGCATTTT,CASSLQTGGNQPQHF
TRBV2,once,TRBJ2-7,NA,TGTGCCAGCAGTCCAGGCACGGGGAAGCAGTACTTC,CASSPGTGKQYF
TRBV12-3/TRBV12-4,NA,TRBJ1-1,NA,TGTGCCAGCATTAAAGGGAGGAACACTGAAGCTTTCTTT,CASIKGRNTEAFF
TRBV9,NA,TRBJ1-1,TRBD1,TGTGCCAGCAGCACCCACCACAGGGGGGGCACTGAAGCTTTCTTT,CASSTHHRGGTEAFF